The 25 T cell receptor beta chains below come from one sample, sequenced in a study of cytomegalovirus exposure and HLA in healthy donors. This PCR relied on a set of 60 Vbeta primers and 13 Jbeta primers. The repertoire was sequenced with immunoSEQ multiplex PCR; TCRdb's copy has only in-frame clones and lacks some. The table shows about 160,000 clones, with approximately 79% occurring only once. The sample comprised PBMCs. The receptors here all came from a middle-aged man in good health and CMV-seropositive.

The rearrangement uses TRBV18 and TRBJ2-1; D perhaps matches TRBD1 (5 bases). The CDR3 runs to 12 residues. The germline gives CDR1 KGHSH, CDR2 LQKENI. Trimming took 2 bases from V and 15 from J, leaving 14 bases between them. The CDR3 loop reads CASSPDRTDGFF. Written as DNA, the CDR3 is TGTGCCAGCTCACCAGACAGAACCGACGGGTTCTTC.

This clone has just one count. The chain carries TRBV9 and TRBJ2-3, with 11 bases matching TRBD2. Germline lookup yields CDR1 SGDLS and CDR2 YYNGEE. This CDR3 is built from 16 residues. The V gene end was trimmed by 3 bases and the J gene end by 6 bases; junction bases not matched to a gene: 9. In DNA form, the CDR3 reads TGTGCCAGCAGCGCCCGTAGCGGGGGGGCGGGGGATACGCAGTATTTT. It yields the protein CASSARSGGAGDTQYF.

This clone appeared a single time. The chain carries TRBV9 and TRBJ1-5; TRBD1 matches 11 bases. J gave up 9 bases and V 4 bases, and 3 bases lay outside the gene matches. The CDR3 has 13 amino acids. Germline V gene lookup returns CDR1 SGDLS and CDR2 YYNGEE. The DNA of the CDR3 is TGTGCCAGCAGCACGGGACAGGGGGTGCCCCAGCATTTT. Encoded protein: CASSTGQGVPQHF.

The chain's CDR3 is CASSPGGQGYYGYTF. The CDR3 DNA follows: TGTGCCAGCAGCCCGGGGGGACAGGGGTACTATGGCTACACCTTC. The chain joins TRBV7-2 to TRBJ1-2, with 10 bases identical to TRBD1. CDR1 is SGHTA and CDR2 is FQGNSA in the germline V gene. J gave up 3 bases and V 5 bases, and 6 bases lay outside the gene matches. There are 15 residues in the CDR3.

This clone was seen only a few times. The chain joins TRBV5-4 to TRBJ2-3; 8 bases match TRBD2. Looked up from germline, CDR1 is SGHNT and CDR2 is YYREEE (reference sequence). Trimming cost V 4 bases and J 1 base; bases outside gene matches: 5. This CDR3 contains 15 residues. The CDR3 DNA reads as TGTGCCAGCAGCCTACGACTAGCGCGCACAGATACGCAGTATTTT. Translated, it gives CASSLRLARTDTQYF.

The chain has TRBV10-3 and TRBJ2-5, with 9 bases lining up with TRBD1. V lost 10 bases, J lost 4 bases, and 16 bases stayed unmatched. The CDR3 consists of 16 residues. Looked up from germline, CDR1 is ENHRY and CDR2 is SYGVKD. CDR3 bases: TGTGCCAGCCGTGAGGGACAGGGTATGTTAGGAGAGACCCAGTACTTC. Translation gives CASREGQGMLGETQYF.

The chain carries TRBV5-6 and TRBJ2-2; D may be TRBD1 (6 bases). The CDR3 has 17 residues. CDR1 and CDR2 (germline): SGHDT, YYEEEE. The ends were cut back, 4 bases at V and 3 bases at J, with 19 bases in the middle. The CDR3 DNA follows: TGTGCCAGCAGCCAAACCTGGCTGGGGGCGCACACCGGGGAGCTGTTTTTT. Its protein product is CASSQTWLGAHTGELFF. Together with reference TRBV5-6 and TRBJ2-2, the CDR3 gives the full variable domain: DAGVTQSPTHLIKTRGQQVTLRCSPKSGHDTVSWYQQALGQGPQFIFQYYEEEERQRGNFPDRFSGHQFPNYSSELNVNALLLGDSALYLCASSQTWLGAHTGELFFGEGSRLTVL.

V gene TRBV6-1 combines with J gene TRBJ1-2; tentatively, D is TRBD1 (6 bases). The CDR3 extends over 15 amino acids. Trimming pared 1 base from V and 2 bases from J, leaving 11 bases between. Germline CDR1 reads MNHNS; CDR2 reads SASEGT. CDR3 nucleotides: TGTGCCAGCAGTGAAGGGACAGCGACAAACTATGGCTACACCTTC. Amino acids: CASSEGTATNYGYTF.

V is TRBV7-9 and J is TRBJ2-3; no reliable D call. Germline V lookup: CDR1 SEHNR, CDR2 FQNEAQ (reference sequence). Trimming removed 0 bases from V and 4 bases from J, with 14 bases in between. This CDR3 has 16 amino acids. This CDR3 is CASSLAEHPGSDTQYF. In nucleotides, the CDR3 is TGTGCCAGCAGCTTAGCGGAGCACCCCGGGTCAGATACGCAGTATTTT.

V and J are TRBV6-5 and TRBJ2-4, with a tentative D call TRBD1 (5 bases). Germline CDR1 and CDR2: MNHEY and SVGAGI. The V end was cut by 0 bases, the J end by 9 bases, with 12 bases between. The CDR3 loop spans 14 amino acids. Here the CDR3 reads CASSYSQGIGIQYF. The CDR3 DNA reads TGTGCCAGCAGTTACTCGCAGGGTATCGGCATTCAGTACTTC.

In its sample, this clone was seen once. The V and J genes are TRBV2 and TRBJ2-3; maybe TRBD2 (5 bases). The CDR3 is 12 residues long. V gave up 7 bases and J gave up 3 bases, with 8 bases separating them. CDR1 is SNHLY and CDR2 is FYNNEI in the germline V gene. CDR3 region: CASNLATDTQYF. For the CDR3, the DNA is TGTGCCAGCAATCTAGCTACAGATACGCAGTATTTT.

This rearrangement joins TRBV5-1 to TRBJ2-7; 13 positions agree with TRBD2. Germline V gene lookup returns CDR1 SGHRS and CDR2 YFSETQ. This CDR3 contains 14 residues. V dropped 10 bases and J dropped 0; count of bases not matched to a gene: 4. CDR3 sequence (DNA): TGCGCCTCGACTAGCGGGGGGCTCTCCTACGAGCAGTACTTC. It translates to CASTSGGLSYEQYF.

Only one count was recorded for this clone. The chain uses TRBV6-6 and TRBJ2-1; TRBD1 agrees at 8 bases. J gave up 4 bases and V 7 bases, and 12 bases lay outside the gene matches. Germline V gene lookup returns CDR1 MNHNY and CDR2 SVGAGI (reference sequence). This CDR3 comprises 16 residues. The CDR3 spells CASTPLRDRSYNEQFF. The CDR3 coding sequence is TGTGCCAGCACGCCCCTCCGGGACAGGTCTTACAATGAGCAGTTCTTC.

The chain joins TRBV7-2 to TRBJ2-1; 9 bases match TRBD2. The CDR3 runs to 16 residues. With 5 bases clipped from V and 7 bases from J, the junction kept 12 bases outside the gene matches. The V gene's germline CDR1 is SGHTA and CDR2 FQGNSA. The CDR3 nucleotides are TGTGCCAGCAGCCCCCGAGGAGCGGGGGGTCGGAATGAGCAGTTCTTC. This sequence encodes CASSPRGAGGRNEQFF.

The J gene is TRBJ2-3, the V gene TRBV6-1; possible D gene TRBD1, 5 bases. The germline CDR1 and CDR2 sequences are MNHNS and SASEGT. The CDR3 runs 14 residues. Trimming took off 10 bases at V and 4 bases at J, with 18 bases between the two ends. CDR3 nucleotides: TGTGCCACTACGAACCAGGGCGGTGCAGATACGCAGTATTTT. It is translated as CATTNQGGADTQYF.

The V gene is TRBV4-1, the J gene TRBJ2-2, with 7 bases matching TRBD2. Germline V lookup: CDR1 MGHRA, CDR2 YSYEKL. The junction had 9 bases not matched to a gene; V was cut back by 1 base and J by 4 bases. The CDR3 runs to 17 residues. The CDR3 DNA reads TGCGCCAGCAGCCAAGCCTCCGCGGGGGTGCCCACCGGGGAGCTGTTTTTT. Encoded protein: CASSQASAGVPTGELFF.

This chain joins TRBV7-2 and TRBJ1-6; tentative D call: TRBD1 (5 bases). The V end was cut by 4 bases, the J end by 10 bases, with 17 bases between. The CDR3 contains 15 residues. The germline V gene has CDR1 SGHTA and CDR2 FQGNSA. CDR3 residues: CASSYQWQGGSPLHF. In DNA form, the CDR3 reads TGTGCCAGCAGCTACCAATGGCAGGGAGGATCACCCCTCCACTTT.

This chain joins TRBV5-4 and TRBJ2-3; a possible D gene is TRBD2 (5 bases). V dropped 0 bases and J dropped 1 base, with 18 bases sitting between them. This CDR3 is 18 amino acids long. Germline CDR1 and CDR2: SGHNT and YYREEE (reference sequence). This CDR3 reads CASSLGGLLSRGTDTQYF. CDR3 in DNA: TGTGCCAGCAGCTTGGGAGGACTTCTATCCCGGGGCACAGATACGCAGTATTTT.

This rearrangement joins TRBV6-5 to TRBJ1-6, with D unclear. The V gene lost 4 bases and the J gene lost 6 bases, with 10 bases spanning the gap. Germline CDR1 is MNHEY and CDR2 is SVGAGI. CDR3 length: 14 amino acids. The CDR3 DNA is TGTGCCAGCAGTTCCAGGACTGGTAATTCACCCCTCCACTTT. Its protein is CASSSRTGNSPLHF.

CDR3 protein: CASSQEGVQGLSSYNSPLHF. The DNA of the CDR3 is TGCGCCAGCAGCCAAGAAGGTGTACAGGGCCTAAGCTCCTATAATTCACCCCTCCACTTT. This chain joins TRBV4-1 and TRBJ1-6; D may be TRBD1 (6 bases). The germline V and J ends were trimmed by 0 bases and 0 bases, with 18 bases remaining between them. The CDR3 contains 20 residues. Germline CDR1 and CDR2: MGHRA and YSYEKL.

The genes are TRBV19 and TRBJ1-6, with 7 bases matching TRBD1. CDR1 is LNHDA, CDR2 SQIVND, per germline (reference sequence). V lost 9 bases and J lost 9; bases outside the gene matches: 8. The CDR3 runs 13 residues. CDR3 sequence reads: CASIDRDGSPLHF. In DNA form, the CDR3 reads TGTGCCAGCATCGACAGGGACGGTTCACCCCTCCACTTT.

The chain recombines TRBV27 with TRBJ2-3; possibly TRBD1 for D (5 bases). The CDR3 extends over 16 amino acids. From germline, CDR1 is MNHEY and CDR2 SMNVEV (reference sequence). V was shortened by 0 bases and J by 1 base, with 11 bases between the two germline ends. CDR3 in DNA: TGTGCCAGCAGTTTATCTCTAGGGGTGGGCACAGATACGCAGTATTTT. Protein: CASSLSLGVGTDTQYF.

DNA for the CDR3: TGTGCCAGCGCCGGGCGGGGCAGGGGGACATTCTATGGCTACACCTTC. Protein product: CASAGRGRGTFYGYTF. The rearrangement uses TRBV19 and TRBJ1-2, with 7 bases that match TRBD1. The CDR3 loop spans 16 amino acids. Germline assignment: CDR1 LNHDA and CDR2 SQIVND (reference sequence). The ends lost 9 bases at V and 4 bases at J; junction bases unmatched: 17.

The CDR3 is CASSTGQGPPYEQYF. The CDR3 nucleotides are TGTGCCAGCAGCACAGGACAGGGCCCCCCCTACGAGCAGTACTTC. The chain combines TRBV5-4 with TRBJ2-7; 8 positions match TRBD1. Trimming removed 4 bases from V and 2 bases from J; junction bases left unmatched: 8. The CDR3 runs 15 residues. CDR1 is SGHNT and CDR2 is YYREEE in the germline V gene (reference sequence).

The rearrangement uses TRBV7-9 and TRBJ1-5, with a tentative D call TRBD1 (5 bases). The CDR3 runs to 16 residues. CDR1 is SEHNR, CDR2 FQNEAQ, per germline (reference sequence). Trimming removed 1 base from V and 0 bases from J, with 10 bases in between. CDR3 loop: CASSLGVGDSNQPQHF. The CDR3 DNA reads as TGTGCCAGCAGCTTAGGTGTAGGGGATAGCAATCAGCCCCAGCATTTT.